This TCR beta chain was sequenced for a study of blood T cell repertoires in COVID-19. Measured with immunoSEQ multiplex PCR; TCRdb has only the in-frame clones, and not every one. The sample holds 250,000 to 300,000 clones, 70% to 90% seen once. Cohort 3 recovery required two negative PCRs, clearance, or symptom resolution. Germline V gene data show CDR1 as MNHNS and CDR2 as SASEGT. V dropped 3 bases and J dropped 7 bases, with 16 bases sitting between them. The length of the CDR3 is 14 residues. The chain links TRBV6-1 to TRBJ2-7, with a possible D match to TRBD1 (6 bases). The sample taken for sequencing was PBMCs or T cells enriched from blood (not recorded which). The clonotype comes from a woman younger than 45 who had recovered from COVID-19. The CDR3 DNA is TGTGCCAGCAGTGAGACCGGGACACGCGGAGAGCAGTACTTC. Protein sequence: CASSETGTRGEQYF.